The sequence of this T cell receptor (beta chain) was determined in a study of control samples from healthy donors and cancer patients. The length of the CDR3 is 15 residues. With 3 bases removed from V and 0 bases from J, the gap between germline ends came to 10 bases. CDR1 and CDR2 from the germline V gene are SGDLS and YYNGEE. TCRdb keeps only in-frame clones here, not all; method: immunoSEQ multiplex PCR. The repertoire consists of tens of thousands of clones, with around 90% occurring once and the leading ten covering over 9%. The TCR comes from a woman in her fifties or sixties with colorectal cancer. This rearrangement joins TRBV9 to TRBJ1-5; D not certain. Sequenced sample: PBMCs. Here the CDR3 reads CASSGGGDSNQPQHF. CDR3 DNA sequence: TGTGCCAGCAGCGGAGGCGGGGATAGCAATCAGCCCCAGCATTTT.